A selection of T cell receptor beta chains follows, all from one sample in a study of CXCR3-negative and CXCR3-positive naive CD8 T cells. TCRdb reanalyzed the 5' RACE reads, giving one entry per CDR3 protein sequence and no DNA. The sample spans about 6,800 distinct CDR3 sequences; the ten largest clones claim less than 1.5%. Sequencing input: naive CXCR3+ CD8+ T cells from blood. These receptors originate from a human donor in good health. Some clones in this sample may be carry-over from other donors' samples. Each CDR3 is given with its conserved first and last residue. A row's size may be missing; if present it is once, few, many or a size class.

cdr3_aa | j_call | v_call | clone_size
CASSVGGFNNEQFF | TRBJ2-1 | TRBV7-8 | medium-sized
CSADGSSGTDYNEQFF | TRBJ2-1 | TRBV29-1 | medium-sized
CASSPYRGLNTEAFF | TRBJ1-1 | TRBV6-5 | .
CASSSGTGARYNEQFF | TRBJ2-1 | TRBV21-1 | .
CASSKGPGSTGELFF | TRBJ2-2 | TRBV21-1 | medium-sized
CSVEWGAGTAYEQYF | TRBJ2-7 | TRBV29-1 | .
CASSFRLGYEQYF | TRBJ2-7 | TRBV7-7 | medium-sized
CASSLTGLDYEQYF | TRBJ2-7 | TRBV28 | .
CASRATSGRALEQYF | TRBJ2-7 | TRBV12-3/TRBV12-4 | .
CASSYSPQDRAYEQYF | TRBJ2-7 | TRBV6-5 | .
CASSPEGSSDEQYF | TRBJ2-7 | TRBV9 | medium-sized
CASRDSGRGTDTQYF | TRBJ2-3 | TRBV2 | medium-sized
CASSLGFTEAFF | TRBJ1-1 | TRBV7-8 | medium-sized
CSVDLLGTGELFF | TRBJ2-2 | TRBV29-1 | medium-sized
CASRPADGTDTQYF | TRBJ2-3 | TRBV6-5 | .
CASTPTTGELFF | TRBJ2-2 | TRBV6-5 | .
CASSIAGVPRENEQFF | TRBJ2-1 | TRBV19 | .
CSAFYVRMGAGLFF | TRBJ1-4 | TRBV20-1 | .
CASSWTGGSYEQYF | TRBJ2-7 | TRBV28 | medium-sized
CSVVLAQEGTQYF | TRBJ2-5 | TRBV29-1 | .
CASLQTSGMVEQYF | TRBJ2-7 | TRBV14 | medium-sized
CASSLNGGETQYF | TRBJ2-5 | TRBV7-3 | medium-sized
CSVEARGVYNEQFF | TRBJ2-1 | TRBV29-1 | .
CSVGGDYEQYF | TRBJ2-7 | TRBV29-1 | .
CSVRSRGSYEQYF | TRBJ2-7 | TRBV29-1 | medium-sized
CATSREWLTDTQYF | TRBJ2-3 | TRBV15 | medium-sized
CASSLRLAGADEQFF | TRBJ2-1 | TRBV5-1 | medium-sized
CASSSGQGNYGYTF | TRBJ1-2 | TRBV7-9 | .
CATSRVTGNTQYF | TRBJ2-3 | TRBV15 | .
CSAREDRGPYEQYF | TRBJ2-7 | TRBV20-1 | .
CASSLIGHDTEAFF | TRBJ1-1 | TRBV7-9 | medium-sized
CASSDRLAGYEQYF | TRBJ2-7 | TRBV2 | .
CSLEGLPSGGPEAFF | TRBJ1-1 | TRBV29-1 | .
CAISGDDREQETQYF | TRBJ2-5 | TRBV10-3 | .
CASSPGVAAYNEQFF | TRBJ2-1 | TRBV7-2 | .
CASSLAFAPSRDTQYF | TRBJ2-3 | TRBV7-9 | medium-sized
CASGSGGDEQFF | TRBJ2-1 | TRBV4-1 | .
CASSDRAYEQYF | TRBJ2-7 | TRBV2 | .
CASSKRQGWDIQYF | TRBJ2-4 | TRBV21-1 | .
CASSADLYSNQPQHF | TRBJ1-5 | TRBV7-9 | medium-sized
CASSIGNSNQPQHF | TRBJ1-5 | TRBV19 | .
CASSLGSPDTQYF | TRBJ2-3 | TRBV5-1 | medium-sized
CASSDRYEQYF | TRBJ2-7 | TRBV5-6 | .
CASSTGTGPLKPQHF | TRBJ1-5 | TRBV2 | .
CASSQEGTSGGTDTQYF | TRBJ2-3 | TRBV4-3 | .
CSVDGTGVTTDTQYF | TRBJ2-3 | TRBV29-1 | .
CASSLTPPDRDDEQYF | TRBJ2-7 | TRBV7-3 | medium-sized
CASSPGLAADTQYF | TRBJ2-3 | TRBV12-3/TRBV12-4 | .